This T cell receptor (beta chain) was sequenced for a study of cytomegalovirus exposure and HLA in healthy donors (dated by TCRdb to about 2017). Context from the whole study: An earlier analysis of approximately 640 of the donors reported roughly 270 Gb of sequence data and 100 million to 130 million unique TCR beta sequences from about 200 million T cells. Approximately 310 gigabases of sequencing data and tens of millions of unique TCR sequences were included in an early release covering about 600 HLA-typed donors. The genetic ancestry cluster associated with self-reported Caucasian donors included over 65% of the roughly 390 genotyped donors. The aim of the study was to test whether cataloging public T cell receptors could identify signatures of past pathogen exposure. The study profiled the T cell repertoires of 666 subjects by immunosequencing and related them to cytomegalovirus serostatus. Besides the first cohort of some 670 subjects, a separate validation cohort made up of some 110 different subjects was used. To predict cytomegalovirus infection status, the study brought together high-throughput TCR immunosequencing, statistical association of individual TCRs with disease status, and machine learning. A later analysis re-examined previously published TCR beta repertoires from over 500 donors and added high-resolution HLA genotyping to investigate patterns of TCR occurrence. In the later analysis, no new phenotypic data were used to find candidate immune exposures; instead, reliance was placed on TCR beta sequences and their occurrence across donors. An earlier analysis of 587 of the donors applied high-throughput TCR beta sequencing to assess whether each TCR beta V gene segment acted as functional or pseudogenic. Alongside the repertoire data, information on donor age, sex, ethnicity and CMV serostatus was compiled. A later genetic analysis took genome-wide SNP genotypes for about three fifths of the 666 donors and used that subset as a discovery cohort. All discovery cohort repertoires had been generated using a single sequencing platform. Both class I and class II loci were covered by HLA typing, at four-digit resolution. Typing coverage differed by locus: A, B, C, DRB1 and DQB1 were typed in roughly 629-630 donors, DQA1 in around 500, DPA1 in some 570, and DPB1 in just under 490. Four to six DR-DQ haplotypes were handled as single units for association and clustering, since linkage in the cohort was strong. Across 398 genotyped donors of the cohort, an average of approximately 200,000 unique TCR beta nucleotide sequences per donor were sequenced, and approximately 19% of those sequences were non-productive.

General findings and caveats noted by the study authors: Linkage disequilibrium might explain the correlated functional status among segregating V segments, but an unknown experimental factor could not be ruled out. A further reported finding was that TCR beta sequences accurately predicted the HLA-A and HLA-B alleles for most subjects in the first cohort. Most TCR sequences were observed very rarely across donors, whereas some public TCRs were present in many individuals. Immune exposure information for the cohort was limited to CMV serostatus. Several of the top co-occurrence clusters appeared to be linked to parvovirus B19, influenza, CMV and Epstein-Barr virus, according to a later analysis. Some IMGT-functional V segments, including TRBV6-2 and TRBV6-3, could not be distinguished by the 87-base-pair reads and were therefore excluded. An association between a missense DCLRE1C variant and V-gene and J-gene trimming of TCR beta chains was found in a later genetic analysis and replicated in an independent cohort. Because some donors lacked HLA typing at each locus, the association tests relied only on the typed subset. Specific HLA alleles were associated with 18,000 or so TCR beta sequences at a false discovery rate of 0.05 in a later analysis. The sequencing pipeline was judged likely to have produced a cluster of highly shared sequence variants as a technical artifact. In an earlier analysis of about 600 of the donors, most TCR beta V segments appeared in productive rearrangements about 87% or about 30% of the time, broadly matching IMGT annotations. This cohort had only TCR beta chains sequenced, and the lack of alpha or paired-chain data limited which features could be detected. Because counts were too low, about 18 rarely observed V segments, including chromosome 9 orphons, were excluded from the earlier analysis of some 590 of the donors. In the study, 150 to 200 TCR beta chains were listed as associated with cytomegalovirus. The classifier was reported to diagnose cytomegalovirus status with high specificity and sensitivity in both the original cohort and the validation cohort. In a later analysis, HLA-associated TCR beta chains were found to be more clonally expanded and to have lower generation probabilities than equally common non-associated chains. A few of the identified cytomegalovirus-associated TCR beta chains were confirmed in vitro to be specific for cytomegalovirus antigens. Presence/absence analyses assumed roughly uniform sequencing depth across donors, an assumption that may not hold. When HLA alleles, especially DR and DQ, strongly co-occurred, TCR associations were difficult to assign to individual alleles. The authors suggested that the approach could potentially be generalized to other disease states and immunological phenotypes. In a later analysis, most CMV-associated TCR beta chains were found to appear HLA-restricted, with HLA associations seemingly driven largely by CMV exposure. In a later analysis, the rate of TCR association differed among HLA loci, with DRB1 alleles having the most associated TCRs and HLA-C alleles having the fewest. In a later genetic analysis, fewer N-insertions in productive TCRs were reported among donors in an Asian-associated ancestry cluster than the approximately 710-donor mean.

The library was made by the immunoSEQ multiplex PCR assay. The multiplex PCR relied on a mix of 60 forward primers for TCR Vbeta segments and 13 reverse primers for TCR Jbeta segments. The CDR3 region of rearranged TCR beta genes was amplified from genomic DNA by a multiplex PCR assay. The amplified TCR beta libraries were sequenced on the Illumina HiSeq System as 87-base-pair reads. In the source study's methods: A later analysis tallied roughly 78 million unique TCR beta chains across the 666 repertoires, and roughly 11 million of those chains were shared by two or more donors. A nearest-neighbor algorithm error-corrected the raw reads and collapsed the reads into unique sequences, merging closely related sequences to remove PCR and sequencing errors. Alignment of CDR3 sequences to IMGT reference sequences was used to assign V, D and J gene segments. For a sequence to be retained, at least a six-nucleotide match to both a V gene segment and a J gene segment was required. Rearrangements were classified as productive when the CDR3 lacked stop codons and remained in frame with V and J, and all other rearrangements were classified as non-productive. CDR3 was defined according to IMGT convention as the region running from the second conserved V-encoded cysteine to the conserved J-encoded phenylalanine. Sequences without an unambiguous match to a single V gene segment were excluded from the earlier analysis of a few hundred of the donors. In an earlier analysis of 587 of the donors, V segments were called functional above 56.7% productive rearrangements and were called segregating when the between-donor standard deviation exceeded 5%. To diagnose cytomegalovirus status from the catalog of TCR beta chain sequences, a statistical classification framework was built. In a later analysis, TCR nucleotide sequences were compared against IMGT/GENE-DB human TR gene sequences so that V and J genes could be assigned. In a later analysis, CDR3 sequences and most-parsimonious VDJ recombination scenarios were assigned using the TCRdist pipeline. In a later analysis, each TCR beta chain was defined by its CDR3 amino acid sequence together with its V-gene family, and reads lacking a unique V-gene family were excluded. To address suspected cross-contamination and a sequencing artifact, a later analysis removed 550 to 750 highly shared, low-generation-probability nucleotide sequences. A later analysis calculated a clonal expansion index for each public chain from normalized within-repertoire ranks of inferred template counts. In a later analysis, generation probabilities were computed using a VDJ recombination model fitted to out-of-frame rearrangements, and the results were checked against IGoR. In a later analysis, hypergeometric tests were used to score TCR-TCR, TCR-HLA and TCR-CMV co-occurrence, with a repertoire-size bias correction applied to TCR pairs. A later analysis estimated false discovery rates by permuting HLA or CMV assignments 20 times. In a later analysis, co-occurring TCRs were grouped with DBSCAN, and TCRdist sequence similarity was added when clustering was performed within HLA-allele-positive subsets. Repertoires with fewer than 30,000 or more than 120,000 public chains, plus five repertoires with anomalous nucleotide sharing, were excluded from co-occurrence clustering. Not all clones reach the TCRdb copy of this immuneACCESS table, which keeps in-frame sequences only. Checked studies attribute under half of the gap to unresolved V genes and leave the rest unexplained. V and J calls and clone size are those listed in that table; D and trimming were worked out from the DNA. Recorded for this sample are tens of thousands of clones; 65% to 85% of them occurred a single time. The top ten clonotypes cover roughly 5% of the sample.

The cohort consisted of some 670 healthy bone marrow donors. Cohort members were all nominally healthy when sampled, although unrecorded immune exposures were likely present. The donor tested CMV seropositive, placing the donor among the roughly 270 seropositive members of the cohort. A peripheral blood sample was provided by each donor, and peripheral blood mononuclear cells were used for TCR beta sequencing. Genomic DNA was extracted from the blood cell samples with the Qiagen DNeasy Blood Extraction Kit. The CDR3 sequence holds 16 residues, the cysteine and phenylalanine included. The entry retains the CDR3 DNA only, 48 bases that are in frame from base 1. At the junction V is shortened by 6 bases and J by 2 bases, with 20 bases in between. As encoded in the germline V gene, CDR1 is SQVTM while CDR2 is ANQGSEA. This clone came up a few times. Its antigen has not been determined. Per-base qualities were not stored, and no clone one base away is much larger.

The sequence is built from TRBV29-1 and TRBJ2-1; perhaps TRBD1 is the D gene, with 7 bases matching. The sequenced sample consisted of PBMCs. The receptor comes from a man between 60 and 75 years old in good health and CMV-seropositive. The CDR3 corresponds to CSVEGTALPTYNEQFF. The nucleotides are TGCAGCGTGGAGGGGACAGCCCTTCCTACCTACAATGAGCAGTTCTTC.